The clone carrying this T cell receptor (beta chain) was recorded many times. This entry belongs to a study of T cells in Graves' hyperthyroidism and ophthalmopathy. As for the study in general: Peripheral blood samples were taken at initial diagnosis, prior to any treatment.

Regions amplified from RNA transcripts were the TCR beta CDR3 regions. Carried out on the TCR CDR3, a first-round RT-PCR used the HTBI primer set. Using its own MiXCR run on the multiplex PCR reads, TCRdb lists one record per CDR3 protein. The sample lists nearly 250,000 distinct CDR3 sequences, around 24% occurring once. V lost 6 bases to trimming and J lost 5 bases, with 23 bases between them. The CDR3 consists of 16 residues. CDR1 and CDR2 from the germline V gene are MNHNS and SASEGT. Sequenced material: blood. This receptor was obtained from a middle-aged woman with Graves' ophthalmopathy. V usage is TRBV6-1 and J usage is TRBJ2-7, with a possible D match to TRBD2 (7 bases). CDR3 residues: CASRRTSSGGGDEQYF. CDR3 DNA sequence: TGTGCCAGCAGAAGAACGTCTAGCGGAGGGGGTGACGAGCAGTACTTC.